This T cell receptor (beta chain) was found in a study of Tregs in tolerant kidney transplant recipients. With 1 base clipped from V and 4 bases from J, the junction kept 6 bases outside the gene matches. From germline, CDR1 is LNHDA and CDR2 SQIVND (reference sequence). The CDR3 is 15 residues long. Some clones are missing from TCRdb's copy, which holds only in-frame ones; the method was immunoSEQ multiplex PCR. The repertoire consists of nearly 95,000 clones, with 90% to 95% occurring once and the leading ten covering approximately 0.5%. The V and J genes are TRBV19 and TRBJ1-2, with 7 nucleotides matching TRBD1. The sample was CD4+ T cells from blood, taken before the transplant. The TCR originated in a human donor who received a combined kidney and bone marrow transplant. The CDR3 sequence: CASSIAQGMSYGYTF. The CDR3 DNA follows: TGTGCCAGTAGTATAGCACAGGGGATGTCCTATGGCTACACCTTC.